This T cell receptor beta chain was sequenced in a study of response to subunit inactivated influenza vaccine. Overall study findings and caveats: Seasonal influenza vaccination, on each occasion, was suggested by the authors to recruit few new T cells.

Each CDR3 protein gets one entry after TCRdb re-called the RT-PCR reads with MiXCR. The data contain 500,000 to 600,000 distinct CDR3 sequences, about 8% of them singletons. With 2 bases clipped from V and 3 bases from J, the junction kept 4 bases outside the gene matches. This CDR3 spans 16 amino acids. Germline lookup yields CDR1 SGHRS and CDR2 YFSETQ. Regarding this clonotype: Antigen unknown.

The V and J genes are TRBV5-1 and TRBJ2-1; TRBD2 matches 11 bases. The clonotype comes from a man aged 50 to 69 who received an inactivated influenza vaccine. The sample consisted of PBMCs from blood, taken roughly 24 months after vaccination. The CDR3 is CASSFSTSGDYNEQFF. The CDR3 DNA reads TGCGCCAGCAGCTTCTCGACTAGCGGGGACTACAATGAGCAGTTCTTC.